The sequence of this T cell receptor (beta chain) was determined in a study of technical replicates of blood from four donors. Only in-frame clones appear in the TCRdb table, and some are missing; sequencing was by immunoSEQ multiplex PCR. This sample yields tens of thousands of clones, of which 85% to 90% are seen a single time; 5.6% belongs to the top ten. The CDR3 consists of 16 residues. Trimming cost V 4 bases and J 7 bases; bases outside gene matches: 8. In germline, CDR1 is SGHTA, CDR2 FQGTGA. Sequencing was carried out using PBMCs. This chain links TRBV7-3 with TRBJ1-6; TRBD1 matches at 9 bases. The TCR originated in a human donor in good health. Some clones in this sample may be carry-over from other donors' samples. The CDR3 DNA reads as TGTGCCAGCAGCTCCGGACAGGGGACGAACAATTCACCCCTCCACTTT. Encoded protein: CASSSGQGTNNSPLHF.